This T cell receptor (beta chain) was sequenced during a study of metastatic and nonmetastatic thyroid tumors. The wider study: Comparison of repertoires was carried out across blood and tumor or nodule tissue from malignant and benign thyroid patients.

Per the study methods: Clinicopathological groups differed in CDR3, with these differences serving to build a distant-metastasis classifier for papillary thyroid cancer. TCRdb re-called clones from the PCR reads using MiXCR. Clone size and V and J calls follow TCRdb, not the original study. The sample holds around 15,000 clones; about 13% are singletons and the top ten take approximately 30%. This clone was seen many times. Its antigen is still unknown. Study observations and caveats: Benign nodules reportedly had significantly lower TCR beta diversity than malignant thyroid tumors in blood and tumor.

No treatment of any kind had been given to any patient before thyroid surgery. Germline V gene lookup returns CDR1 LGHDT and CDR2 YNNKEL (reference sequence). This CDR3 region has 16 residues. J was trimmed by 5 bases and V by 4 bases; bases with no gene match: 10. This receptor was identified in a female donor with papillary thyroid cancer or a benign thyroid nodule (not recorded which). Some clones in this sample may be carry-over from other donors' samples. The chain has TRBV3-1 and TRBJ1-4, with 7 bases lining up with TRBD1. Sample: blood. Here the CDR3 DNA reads TGTGCCAGCAGCCGGGCCGGACAGGCGATAAATGAAAAACTGTTTTTT. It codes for CASSRAGQAINEKLFF.